The rows below give T cell receptor beta chains drawn from one sample of a study of CD8+ T cells in alopecia areata. Assay used: immunoSEQ multiplex PCR; TCRdb lists only in-frame clones, some missing. The sample includes 200,000 or so clones, approximately 40% seen only once; the top ten take 2% to 3%. The sequenced sample was CD4+ T cells sorted from blood, obtained around week 36, from a patient treated with tofacitinib. These receptors were obtained from a human donor with alopecia areata. The CDR3 runs from the conserved cysteine through the conserved F or W. A D gene is named only where the DNA matches it firmly. Only part of the rows carry a size: once, few, many, or a class if the clone is expanded.

j_gene: TRBJ2-1; abundance: NA; v_gene: TRBV7-2; d_gene: NA; CDR3nt: TGTGCCAGCAGCGTTAGCCGCAATGAGCAGTTCTTC; CDR3aa: CASSVSRNEQFF
j_gene: TRBJ1-2; abundance: NA; v_gene: TRBV28; d_gene: NA; CDR3nt: TGTGCCAGCAGTGCCTCGGGGGAATCCTATGGCTACACCTTC; CDR3aa: CASSASGESYGYTF
j_gene: TRBJ2-5; abundance: NA; v_gene: TRBV28; d_gene: TRBD2; CDR3nt: TGTGCCAGCAGAACTAGCGGGAGGCAAGAGACCCAGTACTTC; CDR3aa: CASRTSGRQETQYF
j_gene: TRBJ2-7; abundance: NA; v_gene: TRBV29-1; d_gene: NA; CDR3nt: TGCAGCGTTCCTGGGCAAGGGGCAGGCTACGAGCAGTACTTC; CDR3aa: CSVPGQGAGYEQYF
j_gene: TRBJ2-5; abundance: few; v_gene: TRBV30; d_gene: TRBD2; CDR3nt: TGTGCCTGGACTGCGGGAGTAGAGACCCAGTACTTC; CDR3aa: CAWTAGVETQYF
j_gene: TRBJ2-7; abundance: NA; v_gene: TRBV4-2; d_gene: NA; CDR3nt: TGTGCCAGCAGCCAAGGCCTGGCTTACGAGCAGTACTTC; CDR3aa: CASSQGLAYEQYF
j_gene: TRBJ2-5; abundance: few; v_gene: TRBV2; d_gene: NA; CDR3nt: TGTGCCAGCACCTGGATAGGGGACCAAGAGACCCAGTACTTC; CDR3aa: CASTWIGDQETQYF
j_gene: TRBJ2-7; abundance: NA; v_gene: TRBV27; d_gene: TRBD2; CDR3nt: TGTGCCAGCAGTTTACGCGGACAGGGCGGGCTAGCGGGAGCCGACGAGCAGTACTTC; CDR3aa: CASSLRGQGGLAGADEQYF
j_gene: TRBJ2-5; abundance: NA; v_gene: TRBV10-3; d_gene: NA; CDR3nt: TGTGCCATCGGCCGACAAGAGACCCAGTACTTC; CDR3aa: CAIGRQETQYF
j_gene: TRBJ2-7; abundance: NA; v_gene: TRBV7-2; d_gene: NA; CDR3nt: TGTGCCAGCAGCGGGGGGCAGGGAAGGTACGAGCAGTACTTC; CDR3aa: CASSGGQGRYEQYF
j_gene: TRBJ2-5; abundance: NA; v_gene: TRBV7-2; d_gene: NA; CDR3nt: TGTGCCAGCAGCACCCGACAGGTTCGGGAGACCCAGTACTTC; CDR3aa: CASSTRQVRETQYF
j_gene: TRBJ2-5; abundance: NA; v_gene: TRBV15; d_gene: NA; CDR3nt: TGTGCCACCAGCGGGGCTGCAGAGACCCAGTACTTC; CDR3aa: CATSGAAETQYF
j_gene: TRBJ2-3; abundance: once; v_gene: TRBV18; d_gene: NA; CDR3nt: TGTGCCAGCTCACCACTGCCCCCAGGGACCTCAGATACGCAGTATTTT; CDR3aa: CASSPLPPGTSDTQYF
j_gene: TRBJ2-3; abundance: NA; v_gene: TRBV7-2; d_gene: TRBD2; CDR3nt: TGTGCCAGCAGCCAGGGTTTAGCGGGAGGCCTCACTACGCAGTATTTT; CDR3aa: CASSQGLAGGLTTQYF
j_gene: TRBJ2-7; abundance: few; v_gene: TRBV11-3; d_gene: TRBD2; CDR3nt: TGTGCCAGCAGCTTTAGCGGGAGCGGGCTCGACGAGCAGTACTTC; CDR3aa: CASSFSGSGLDEQYF
j_gene: TRBJ1-1; abundance: NA; v_gene: TRBV29-1; d_gene: NA; CDR3nt: TGCAGCGTTGTCGCAGGTCCTGAAACTGAAACTTTCTTT; CDR3aa: CSVVAGPETETFF
j_gene: TRBJ1-2; abundance: many; v_gene: TRBV10-3; d_gene: NA; CDR3nt: TGTGCCATCAGTGTGAGGGGTGATGGCTACACCTTC; CDR3aa: CAISVRGDGYTF
j_gene: TRBJ2-3; abundance: NA; v_gene: TRBV4-1; d_gene: NA; CDR3nt: TGCGCCAGCAGCCAAGATCCGCGCCAGGGGATTAGTAATACGCAGTATTTT; CDR3aa: CASSQDPRQGISNTQYF
j_gene: TRBJ2-7; abundance: NA; v_gene: TRBV29-1; d_gene: TRBD1; CDR3nt: TGCAGCGCCTCCGGGACAGGGGGCTGGGAGCAGTACTTC; CDR3aa: CSASGTGGWEQYF
j_gene: TRBJ2-7; abundance: once; v_gene: TRBV10-3; d_gene: TRBD1; CDR3nt: TGTGCCATCAGTGCCACCTCTGGGACAGGGCACGAGCAGTACTTC; CDR3aa: CAISATSGTGHEQYF
j_gene: TRBJ1-4; abundance: NA; v_gene: TRBV5-4; d_gene: NA; CDR3nt: TGTGCCAGCAGCTTGGAGGGAGCAAACCAAGGAAAACTGTTTTTT; CDR3aa: CASSLEGANQGKLFF
j_gene: TRBJ2-1; abundance: few; v_gene: TRBV15; d_gene: TRBD2; CDR3nt: TGTGCCACCAGCGGCAAACTAGCGGGAGGGAATCGCGAGCAGTTCTTC; CDR3aa: CATSGKLAGGNREQFF
j_gene: TRBJ1-2; abundance: few; v_gene: TRBV6-5; d_gene: NA; CDR3nt: TGTGCCAGCGGGGAGCGGACCCGTACCTTC; CDR3aa: CASGERTRTF
j_gene: TRBJ2-5; abundance: NA; v_gene: TRBV7-2; d_gene: TRBD2; CDR3nt: TGTGCCAGCAGCTTATGGGAGGGCCGCCAAGAGACCCAGTACTTC; CDR3aa: CASSLWEGRQETQYF
j_gene: TRBJ2-5; abundance: NA; v_gene: TRBV30; d_gene: NA; CDR3nt: NA; CDR3aa: CAWSVVGGGAETRYF
j_gene: TRBJ2-6; abundance: few; v_gene: TRBV2; d_gene: NA; CDR3nt: TGTGCCAGCAGTGAGAGTTGGCCTAGGGCCTCTGGGGCCAACGTCCTGACTTTC; CDR3aa: CASSESWPRASGANVLTF
j_gene: TRBJ2-2; abundance: many; v_gene: TRBV9; d_gene: NA; CDR3nt: TGTGCCAGCAGCGGGACGCTGAACACCGGGGAGCTGTTTTTT; CDR3aa: CASSGTLNTGELFF
j_gene: TRBJ2-5; abundance: NA; v_gene: TRBV7-2; d_gene: NA; CDR3nt: TGTGCCAGCAGCGGAGGCGCCCAGGGGGAGACCCAGTACTTC; CDR3aa: CASSGGAQGETQYF
j_gene: TRBJ2-5; abundance: NA; v_gene: TRBV19; d_gene: NA; CDR3nt: TGTGCCAGTAGTCCCCGGACGGACCTCCAAGAGACCCAGTACTTC; CDR3aa: CASSPRTDLQETQYF
j_gene: TRBJ1-1; abundance: few; v_gene: TRBV27; d_gene: NA; CDR3nt: TGTGCCAGCAGTGCCCGGGACGGCAACACTGAAGCTTTCTTT; CDR3aa: CASSARDGNTEAFF
j_gene: TRBJ1-5; abundance: NA; v_gene: TRBV21-1; d_gene: NA; CDR3nt: TGTGCCAGCAGCAAAGGAGGCGGGCAGAGAGATCAGCCCCAGCATTTT; CDR3aa: CASSKGGGQRDQPQHF